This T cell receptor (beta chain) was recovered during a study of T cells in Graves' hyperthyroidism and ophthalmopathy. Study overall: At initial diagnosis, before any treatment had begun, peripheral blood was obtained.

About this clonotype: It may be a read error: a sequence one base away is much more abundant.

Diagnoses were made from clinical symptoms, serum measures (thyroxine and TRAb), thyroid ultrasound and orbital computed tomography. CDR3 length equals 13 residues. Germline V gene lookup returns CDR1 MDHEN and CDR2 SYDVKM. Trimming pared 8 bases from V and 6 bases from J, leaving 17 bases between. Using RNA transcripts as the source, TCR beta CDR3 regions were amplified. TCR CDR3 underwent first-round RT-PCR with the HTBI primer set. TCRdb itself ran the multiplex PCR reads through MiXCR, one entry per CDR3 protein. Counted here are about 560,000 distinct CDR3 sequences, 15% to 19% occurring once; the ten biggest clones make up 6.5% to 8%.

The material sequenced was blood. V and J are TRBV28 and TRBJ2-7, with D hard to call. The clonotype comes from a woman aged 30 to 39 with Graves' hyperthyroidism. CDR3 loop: CASGLDRVPEQYF. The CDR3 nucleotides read TGTGCCAGCGGCTTAGATAGGGTCCCCGAGCAGTACTTC.